The rows below give T cell receptor beta chains drawn from one sample of a study of response to subunit inactivated influenza vaccine. One entry per CDR3 protein results from TCRdb running MiXCR on the RT-PCR reads. Here the sample spans 500,000 to 550,000 distinct CDR3 sequences, less than 25% being singletons. The sample also formed part of further work on T cells expressing NK-cell markers.

The source material was CD4+ T cells sorted from PBMCs, sampled 12 days after vaccination. The receptors come from a man aged 50 or older who received an inactivated influenza vaccine. Both conserved end residues are part of each CDR3. A D gene is named only where the DNA matches it firmly.

d_call: TRBD2; v_call: TRBV9; j_call: TRBJ2-7; cdr3_aa: CASSVDSGGPYEQYF
d_call: TRBD2; v_call: TRBV11-3; j_call: TRBJ2-7; cdr3_aa: CASSLGTSGRKYF
d_call: -; v_call: TRBV11-2; j_call: TRBJ1-1; cdr3_aa: CASSLGSRGEAFF
d_call: TRBD1; v_call: TRBV2; j_call: TRBJ2-3; cdr3_aa: CASSLQGALFDTQYF
d_call: -; v_call: TRBV20-1; j_call: TRBJ2-5; cdr3_aa: CSATTLFRDGETQYF
d_call: -; v_call: TRBV29-1; j_call: TRBJ2-5; cdr3_aa: CSVDSSYTETQYF
d_call: -; v_call: TRBV6-2/TRBV6-3; j_call: TRBJ2-3; cdr3_aa: CASSYQSGRESTDTQYF
d_call: TRBD2; v_call: TRBV7-2; j_call: TRBJ2-5; cdr3_aa: CASSPPALAGQETQYF
d_call: -; v_call: TRBV4-1; j_call: TRBJ2-1; cdr3_aa: CASSQVSASYNEQFF
d_call: -; v_call: TRBV6-5; j_call: TRBJ2-5; cdr3_aa: CASSYSGGGPETQYF
d_call: -; v_call: TRBV7-2; j_call: TRBJ2-5; cdr3_aa: CASSLYRLKGFQETQYF
d_call: TRBD2; v_call: TRBV7-6; j_call: TRBJ2-1; cdr3_aa: CASSPARTSGSYEQFF
d_call: -; v_call: TRBV20-1; j_call: TRBJ2-1; cdr3_aa: CSARTGSGNNNEQFF
d_call: TRBD1; v_call: TRBV27; j_call: TRBJ1-1; cdr3_aa: CASRRQGGTTEAFF
d_call: TRBD2; v_call: TRBV28; j_call: TRBJ2-1; cdr3_aa: CASSLSASGHYNEQFF
d_call: -; v_call: TRBV6-2/TRBV6-3; j_call: TRBJ2-3; cdr3_aa: CASMTGVDTQYF
d_call: -; v_call: TRBV7-8; j_call: TRBJ1-3; cdr3_aa: CASSLRRGTSGNTIYF
d_call: TRBD1; v_call: TRBV5-1; j_call: TRBJ1-6; cdr3_aa: CASSFGSGDSGSPLHF
d_call: -; v_call: TRBV20-1; j_call: TRBJ2-7; cdr3_aa: CSARDPQGSGYEQYF
d_call: TRBD1; v_call: TRBV10-3; j_call: TRBJ2-6; cdr3_aa: CALGQASGANVLTF
d_call: -; v_call: TRBV6-5; j_call: TRBJ1-6; cdr3_aa: CASRTTNSPLHF
d_call: TRBD2; v_call: TRBV11-2; j_call: TRBJ2-7; cdr3_aa: CASSLDKGLVSYEQYF
d_call: TRBD1; v_call: TRBV7-9; j_call: TRBJ2-7; cdr3_aa: CASTSWGTAPYEQYF
d_call: -; v_call: TRBV12-3/TRBV12-4; j_call: TRBJ2-1; cdr3_aa: CASSLGWGSYNEQFF
d_call: -; v_call: TRBV6-5; j_call: TRBJ1-1; cdr3_aa: CASSYSISMNTEAFF
d_call: -; v_call: TRBV20-1; j_call: TRBJ1-1; cdr3_aa: CSALAGIGNTEAFF
d_call: -; v_call: TRBV7-9; j_call: TRBJ2-7; cdr3_aa: CASSLVAEGSYEQYF
d_call: -; v_call: TRBV6-2/TRBV6-3; j_call: TRBJ1-1; cdr3_aa: CASSYLAGTARTEAFF
d_call: -; v_call: TRBV11-2; j_call: TRBJ2-7; cdr3_aa: CASSLGWQNNEQYF
d_call: -; v_call: TRBV5-1; j_call: TRBJ1-1; cdr3_aa: CASSLEQGTEAFF
d_call: -; v_call: TRBV9; j_call: TRBJ1-3; cdr3_aa: CASSVGADSGNTIYF
d_call: -; v_call: TRBV5-1; j_call: TRBJ2-7; cdr3_aa: CASSFGTVPVYEQYF
d_call: TRBD2; v_call: TRBV30; j_call: TRBJ2-1; cdr3_aa: CAWWRGGPYNEQFF
d_call: TRBD2; v_call: TRBV10-3; j_call: TRBJ2-7; cdr3_aa: CAISESLAGGYEQYF
d_call: -; v_call: TRBV6-1; j_call: TRBJ1-1; cdr3_aa: CASSQREVNTEAFF
d_call: -; v_call: TRBV4-3; j_call: TRBJ2-5; cdr3_aa: CASSQAYSKETQYF
d_call: -; v_call: TRBV18; j_call: TRBJ2-7; cdr3_aa: CASSQKPGVEQYF
d_call: -; v_call: TRBV5-1; j_call: TRBJ2-3; cdr3_aa: CASSLGVGLDTQYF
d_call: TRBD2; v_call: TRBV2; j_call: TRBJ2-1; cdr3_aa: CASSLPAGSFSSYNEQFF
d_call: -; v_call: TRBV4-3; j_call: TRBJ2-7; cdr3_aa: CASSQKPTYHEQYF